This TCR beta chain was recovered during a study of blood T cell repertoires in COVID-19. This clone was counted a single time. The CDR3 totals 13 residues. The V gene's germline CDR1 is MNHEY and CDR2 SVGAGI. V was trimmed by 8 bases and J by 1 base, leaving 11 bases between them. Cohorts were determined from participant-reported clinical history. Recovered Cohort 3 donors showed two negative PCRs, clearance, or symptom resolution. Here immunoSEQ multiplex PCR was the method, and the copy in TCRdb shows in-frame clones only, minus some. The sample records about 300,000 clones, around 90% being singletons.

Sequenced material: PBMCs or T cells enriched from blood (not recorded which). The clonotype originates from a woman in her 30s who had recovered from COVID-19. The rearrangement uses TRBV6-5 and TRBJ1-1; D not certain. The CDR3 DNA sequence: TGTGCCAGCTGCGGGCGGAGGAACACTGAAGCTTTCTTT. Encoded protein: CASCGRRNTEAFF.